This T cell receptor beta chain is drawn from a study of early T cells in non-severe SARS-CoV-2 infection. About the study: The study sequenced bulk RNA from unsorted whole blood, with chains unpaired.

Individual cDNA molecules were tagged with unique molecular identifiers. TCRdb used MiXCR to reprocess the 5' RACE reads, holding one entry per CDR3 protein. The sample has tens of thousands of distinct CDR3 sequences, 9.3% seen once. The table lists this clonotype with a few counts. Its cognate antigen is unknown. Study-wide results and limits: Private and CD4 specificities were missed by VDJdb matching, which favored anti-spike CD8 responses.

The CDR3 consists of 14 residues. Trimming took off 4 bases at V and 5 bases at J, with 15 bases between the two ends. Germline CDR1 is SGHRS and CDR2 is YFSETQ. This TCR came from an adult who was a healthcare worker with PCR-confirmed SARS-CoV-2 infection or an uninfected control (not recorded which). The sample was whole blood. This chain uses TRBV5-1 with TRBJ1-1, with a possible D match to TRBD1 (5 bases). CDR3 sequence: CASSLDSGWTEAFF. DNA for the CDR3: TGCGCCAGCAGCCTGGATTCAGGGTGGACTGAAGCTTTCTTT.